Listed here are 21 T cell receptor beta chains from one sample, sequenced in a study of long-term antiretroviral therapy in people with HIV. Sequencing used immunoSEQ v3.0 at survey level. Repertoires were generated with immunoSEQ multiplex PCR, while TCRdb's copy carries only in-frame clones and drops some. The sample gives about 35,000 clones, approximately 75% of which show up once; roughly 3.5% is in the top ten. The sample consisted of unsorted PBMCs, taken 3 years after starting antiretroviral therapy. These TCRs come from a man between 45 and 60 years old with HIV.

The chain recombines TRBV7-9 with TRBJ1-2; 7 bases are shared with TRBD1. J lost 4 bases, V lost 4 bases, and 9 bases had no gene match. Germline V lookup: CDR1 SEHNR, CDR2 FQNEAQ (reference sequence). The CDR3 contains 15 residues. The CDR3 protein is CASSSGDSNSYGYTF. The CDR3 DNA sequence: TGTGCCAGCAGCTCGGGGGACAGCAACTCCTATGGCTACACCTTC.

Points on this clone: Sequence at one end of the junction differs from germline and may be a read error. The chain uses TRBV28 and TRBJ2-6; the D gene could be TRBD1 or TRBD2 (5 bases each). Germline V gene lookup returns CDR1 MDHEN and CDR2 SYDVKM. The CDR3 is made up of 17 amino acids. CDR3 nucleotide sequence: TGTGCCAGCAGCCCCGGGACGTACCTCTCTCGGGCCAACGTCCTGACTTTC. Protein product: CASSPGTYLSRANVLTF.

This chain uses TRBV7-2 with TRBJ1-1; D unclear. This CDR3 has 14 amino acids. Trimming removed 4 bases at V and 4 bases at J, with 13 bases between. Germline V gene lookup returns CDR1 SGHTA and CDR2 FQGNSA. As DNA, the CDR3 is TGTGCCAGCAGCTCCCCAGGTTGGATCACTGAAGCTTTCTTT. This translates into CASSSPGWITEAFF.

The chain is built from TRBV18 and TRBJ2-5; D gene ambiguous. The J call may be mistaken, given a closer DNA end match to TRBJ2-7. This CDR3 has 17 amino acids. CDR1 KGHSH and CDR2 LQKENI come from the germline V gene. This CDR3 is CASSLNQLSWAAYEQYF. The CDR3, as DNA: TGTGCCAGCTCACTAAATCAACTTAGTTGGGCAGCCTACGAGCAGTACTTC.

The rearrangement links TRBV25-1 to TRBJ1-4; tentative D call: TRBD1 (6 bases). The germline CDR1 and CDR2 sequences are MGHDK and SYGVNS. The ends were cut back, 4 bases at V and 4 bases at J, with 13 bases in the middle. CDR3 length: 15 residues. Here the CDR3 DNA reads TGTGCCAGCAGTGCCACGGGCAGGGGTAATGAAAAACTGTTTTTT. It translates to CASSATGRGNEKLFF.

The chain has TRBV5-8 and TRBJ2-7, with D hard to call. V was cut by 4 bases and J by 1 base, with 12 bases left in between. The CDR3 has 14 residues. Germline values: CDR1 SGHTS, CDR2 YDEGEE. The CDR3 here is CASSPYSPSYEQYF. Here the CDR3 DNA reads TGTGCCAGCAGCCCCTACTCCCCATCCTACGAGCAGTACTTC. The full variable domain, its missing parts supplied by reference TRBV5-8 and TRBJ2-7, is EAGVTQSPTHLIKTRGQQATLRCSPISGHTSVYWYQQALGLGLQFLLWYDEGEERNRGNFPPRFSGRQFPNYSSELNVNALELEDSALYLCASSPYSPSYEQYFGPGTRLTVT.

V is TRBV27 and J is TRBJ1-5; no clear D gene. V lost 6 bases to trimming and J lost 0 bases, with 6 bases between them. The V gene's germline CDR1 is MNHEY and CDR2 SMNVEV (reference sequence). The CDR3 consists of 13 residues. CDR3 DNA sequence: TGTGCCAGCAGACCATATAGCAATCAGCCCCAGCATTTT. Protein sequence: CASRPYSNQPQHF.

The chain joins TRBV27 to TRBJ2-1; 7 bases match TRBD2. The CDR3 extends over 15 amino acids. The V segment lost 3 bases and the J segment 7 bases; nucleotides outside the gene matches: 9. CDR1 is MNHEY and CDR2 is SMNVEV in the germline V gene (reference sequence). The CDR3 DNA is TGTGCCAGCAGTTTTCTCGCGGGGGTCTTGAATGAGCAGTTCTTC. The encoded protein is CASSFLAGVLNEQFF.

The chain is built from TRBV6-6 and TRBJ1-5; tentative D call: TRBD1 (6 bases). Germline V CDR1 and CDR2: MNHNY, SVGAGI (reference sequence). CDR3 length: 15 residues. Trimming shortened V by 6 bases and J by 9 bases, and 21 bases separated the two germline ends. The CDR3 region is CASRPVQGRGGPQHF. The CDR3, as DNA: TGTGCCAGCAGACCCGTACAGGGCCGGGGGGGGCCCCAGCATTTT.

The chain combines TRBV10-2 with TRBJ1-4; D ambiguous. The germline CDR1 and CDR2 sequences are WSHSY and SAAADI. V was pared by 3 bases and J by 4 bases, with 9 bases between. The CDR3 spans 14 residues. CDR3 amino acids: CASSETAVNEKLFF. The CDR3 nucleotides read TGCGCCAGCAGTGAAACAGCCGTTAATGAAAAACTGTTTTTT.

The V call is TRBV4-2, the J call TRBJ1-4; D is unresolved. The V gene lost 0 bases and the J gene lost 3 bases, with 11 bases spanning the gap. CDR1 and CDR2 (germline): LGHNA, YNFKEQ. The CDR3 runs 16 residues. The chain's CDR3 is CASSQDLEGSNEKLFF. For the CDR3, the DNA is TGTGCCAGCAGCCAAGATCTTGAGGGCTCTAATGAAAAACTGTTTTTT.

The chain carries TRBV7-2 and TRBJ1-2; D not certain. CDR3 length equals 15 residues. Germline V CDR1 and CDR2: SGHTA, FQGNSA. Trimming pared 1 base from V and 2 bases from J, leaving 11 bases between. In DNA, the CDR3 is TGTGCCAGCAGCTTAGGTTGGGGTACAAACTATGGCTACACCTTC. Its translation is CASSLGWGTNYGYTF.

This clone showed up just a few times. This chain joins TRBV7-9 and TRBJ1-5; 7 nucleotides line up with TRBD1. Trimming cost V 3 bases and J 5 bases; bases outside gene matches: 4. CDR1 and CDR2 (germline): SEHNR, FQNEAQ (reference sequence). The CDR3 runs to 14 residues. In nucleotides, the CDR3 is TGTGCCAGCAGCTTTAGCAGGGGGGATCAGCCCCAGCATTTT. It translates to CASSFSRGDQPQHF.

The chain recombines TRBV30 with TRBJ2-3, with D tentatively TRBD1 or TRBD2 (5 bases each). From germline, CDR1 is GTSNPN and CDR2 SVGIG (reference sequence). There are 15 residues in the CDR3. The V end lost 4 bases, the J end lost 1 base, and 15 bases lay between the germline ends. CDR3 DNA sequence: TGTGCCTGGACTTTACCCCAGGGAGGCACAGATACGCAGTATTTT. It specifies CAWTLPQGGTDTQYF.

CDR3 nucleotides: TGTGCCAGCAGCTTATCTGGAACCGGGGAGCTGTTTTTT. It is translated as CASSLSGTGELFF. J is TRBJ2-2 and V is TRBV7-3; D is unclear. There are 13 residues in the CDR3. Trimming removed 2 bases at V and 5 bases at J, with 6 bases between. The germline V gene has CDR1 SGHTA and CDR2 FQGTGA. Combining the CDR3 with reference TRBV7-3 and TRBJ2-2 gives the whole variable domain GAGVSQTPSNKVTEKGKYVELRCDPISGHTALYWYRQSLGQGPEFLIYFQGTGAADDSGLPNDRFFAVRPEGSVSTLKIQRTERGDSAVYLCASSLSGTGELFFGEGSRLTVL.

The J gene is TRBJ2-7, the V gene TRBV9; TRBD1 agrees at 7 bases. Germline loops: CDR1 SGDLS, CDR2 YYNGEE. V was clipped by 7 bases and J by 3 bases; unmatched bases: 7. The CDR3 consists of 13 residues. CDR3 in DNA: TGTGCCAGCTCCTCAGGGGGTCTCTACGAGCAGTACTTC. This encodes CASSSGGLYEQYF.

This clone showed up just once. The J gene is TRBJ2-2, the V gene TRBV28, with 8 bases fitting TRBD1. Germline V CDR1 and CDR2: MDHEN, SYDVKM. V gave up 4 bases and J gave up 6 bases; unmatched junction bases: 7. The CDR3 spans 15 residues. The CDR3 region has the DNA TGTGCCAGCAGTTCACAGGGGGTGAAGGCCGGGGAGCTGTTTTTT. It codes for CASSSQGVKAGELFF.

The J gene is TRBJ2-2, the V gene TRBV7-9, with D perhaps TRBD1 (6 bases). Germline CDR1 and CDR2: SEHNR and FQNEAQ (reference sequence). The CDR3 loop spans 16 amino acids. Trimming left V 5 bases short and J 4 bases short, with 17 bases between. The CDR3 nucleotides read TGTGCCAGCAGCCTCCCCCAGGGGTCGGGCACCGGGGAGCTGTTTTTT. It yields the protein CASSLPQGSGTGELFF.

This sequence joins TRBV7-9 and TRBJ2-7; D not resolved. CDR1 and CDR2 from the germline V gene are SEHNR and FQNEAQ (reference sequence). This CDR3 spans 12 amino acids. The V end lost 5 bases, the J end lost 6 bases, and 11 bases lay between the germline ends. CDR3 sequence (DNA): TGTGCCAGCAGCCCTTACCTGGGCGAGCAGTACTTC. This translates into CASSPYLGEQYF.

The CDR3 nucleotides read TGTGCCAGCAGCTTGGCCGGGGGGAACACCGGGGAGCTGTTTTTT. Protein sequence: CASSLAGGNTGELFF. This rearrangement joins TRBV5-5 to TRBJ2-2; tentative D call: TRBD2 (6 bases). The length of the CDR3 is 15 residues. With 0 bases removed from V and 1 base from J, the gap between germline ends came to 7 bases. Germline loops: CDR1 SGHKS, CDR2 YYEKEE (reference sequence).

The CDR3 DNA sequence: TGTGGAGGGGCTTCGCTCTCTGGAAACACCATATATTTT. Protein sequence: CGGASLSGNTIYF. The V and J genes are TRBV30 and TRBJ1-3; D is perhaps TRBD1 (5 bases). CDR1 and CDR2 (germline): GTSNPN, SVGIG (reference sequence). CDR3 length equals 13 residues.